Reported below is one T cell receptor (delta chain). Which antigen it targets is not known. A read error is the likely source, as a far larger clone sits one nucleotide away. Distinct nucleotide sequences in the sample also encode this CDR3. V trim: 4 bases; J trim: 3 bases; unmatched bases: 28. CDR1 and CDR2, looked up from the germline V gene, are TSWWSYY and QGS. The CDR3 covers 22 residues, taking in both the cysteine and the phenylalanine. Only CDR3 DNA is held: 66 bases, read in frame from base 1. This sample stems from a study of Vγ9Vδ2 T cells in congenital toxoplasmosis (dated by TCRdb to the early 2020s). About the full investigation: IgG, IgM and IgA serology, Western blot and an in-house interferon-gamma release assay were used to diagnose congenital toxoplasmosis. This study compared the CDR3 repertoires of the gamma and delta chains in sorted blood gammadelta T cells from congenitally T. gondii-infected infants versus uninfected infants. Repertoires were sequenced from infants at 2 months after birth and at 1 year of age. At 2 months, TCR sequencing included about 5 infected and about 11 uninfected infants, and at 1 year it included 3 infected and 4 uninfected infants.

The same treatment, consisting of spiramycin and/or pyrimethamine plus sulfadiazine plus folinic acid, was given to the mothers of both infected and uninfected infants. All infants, both infected and uninfected, were delivered at term after more than 37 weeks of gestation. Approximately 1 mL of blood was processed into PBMCs by Lymphoprep gradient centrifugation, then cryopreserved in liquid nitrogen and shipped to Belgium. After thawing, the PBMCs were labeled with Zombie NIR viability dye and stained with antibodies against CD3, TCR gammadelta, Vgamma9 and Vdelta2. Sorting of CD3+ TCRgammadelta+ T cells was performed on a FACSAria III, with a mean purity of approximately 98%. For each sample, RNA was extracted from approximately 9,200 sorted gammadelta T cells with the RNeasy Micro Kit. Infants were born to mothers enrolled with primary T. gondii infection during pregnancy. Infant peripheral blood was collected at an outpatient microbiology and virology center in Pavia, Italy.

Beyond this particular receptor, the publication reports: A public TRGV9 clonotype was highly prevalent in both infected and uninfected infants. Repertoire differences between infected and uninfected infants were less clearly seen at 1 year of age than at 2 months. Germline-encoded fetal-type TRDV2 CDR3 sequences seemed more prevalent in infected than uninfected approximately 2-month-old infants, suggesting an in utero expansion footprint. Compared with uninfected infants, infected infants at 2 months appeared to have fewer N additions in their TRGV9 and TRDV2 CDR3s, and this was especially true for TRDV2-TRDJ1 sequences. Two months was the earliest age with enough suitable sample material for TCR repertoire analysis, so newborn repertoires were not sequenced.

cDNA was generated in one tube by template-switch reverse transcription with TRGC- and TRDC-specific primers, using SuperScript II. The TRGC primer was designed for binding to both the TRGC1 and TRGC2 constant genes. The KAPA Real-Time Library Amplification Kit was used for TRG and TRD amplification, and AMPure XP bead purification was performed between steps. Index PCR with the Nextera XT Index Kit was used to attach Illumina sequencing adapters. An Illumina MiSeq with the V2 300 kit was used to sequence the TRG and TRD amplicons, producing 150 bp paired-end reads. The authors' pipeline ran thus. Before further analysis, read quality was checked using FastQC version 0.11.8. Reads were mapped to GenBank TRG or TRD reference genes, and MiXCR version 3.0.3 was used to assemble CDR3 sequences. MiXCR defaults were kept, except that TRDD gene segments were assembled using 3 rather than 5 consecutive nucleotides. N additions, CDR3 length, J segment length and clonotype sharing between samples were computed with VDJtools version 1.2.1. Out-of-frame CDR3 sequences and those containing stop codons were excluded from analysis. Infant repertoires were compared for overlap with previously published fetal, cord blood and adult blood Vgamma9Vdelta2 repertoires. With CATT, TCRdb called clones again from the public reads; duplicate DNA rows were later joined. V and J calls and clone size were set by TCRdb, not the authors. This sample gives about 940 delta-chain clones in total; around 20% of them show up just once. 15% to 20% of the sample goes to the ten largest clones.

The sequenced material came from gamma-delta T cells from blood. The sequence joins TRDV1 to TRDJ1; TRDD3 lines up with 8 middle nucleotides. The sequence was obtained from a child under 10 years old born to a mother with Toxoplasma gondii infection during pregnancy, either congenitally infected or uninfected (not recorded which). CDR3 reads: CALGVPLPINVLTGGYSDKLIF. The bases are TGTGCTCTTGGGGTCCCTCTTCCGATCAATGTCCTTACTGGGGGGTACTCCGATAAACTCATCTTT.